A selection of T cell receptor beta chains follows, all from one sample in a study of blood T cells in healthy people across ages. TCRdb re-called the 5' RACE reads with MiXCR, one entry per CDR3 protein. This sample yields around 1.7 million distinct CDR3 sequences, of which about 28% are seen a single time; 7.7% belongs to the top ten. Sequencing was carried out using blood. Receptor source: a woman aged 25 to 39 in good health. Each CDR3 is given with its conserved first and last residue. D genes are given only for firm matches. Expanded clones are given a class, and other clones once, few, many or no size at all.

d_gene	v_gene	abundance	j_gene	CDR3nt	CDR3aa
-	TRBV29-1	few	TRBJ2-3	TGCAGCGTTGAAGTCCCCCCAGATACGCAGTATTTT	CSVEVPPDTQYF
-	TRBV7-2	many	TRBJ2-1	TGTGCCAGCAGCTTACAGGGCAGGGCCCTAGGGAATGAGCAGTTCTTC	CASSLQGRALGNEQFF
-	TRBV6-1	few	TRBJ2-1	TGTGCCAGCAGCGGAGGGTACTACAATGAGCAGTTCTTC	CASSGGYYNEQFF
-	TRBV3-1	-	TRBJ2-1	TGTGCCAGCAGCCAAGTAGGGAGTGTACTAGACAATGAGCAGTTCTTC	CASSQVGSVLDNEQFF
-	TRBV18	-	TRBJ1-6	TGTGCCAGCTCACCGAAACAGCTTAATTCACCCCTCCACTTT	CASSPKQLNSPLHF
TRBD1	TRBV12-3/TRBV12-4	few	TRBJ1-2	TGTGCCAGCACCCCGATACAGGGGGACTATGGCTACACCTTC	CASTPIQGDYGYTF
-	TRBV10-3	many	TRBJ1-2	TGTGCCACACCCGGCGGAGGCTACACCTTC	CATPGGGYTF
-	TRBV7-9	few	TRBJ2-3	TGTGCCAGCAGCTTATTAAGTCACCTCACAGATACGCAGTATTTT	CASSLLSHLTDTQYF
TRBD2	TRBV6-5	few	TRBJ2-3	TGTGCCAGCAGTTACTCCGCTCTCAGCGGGAGTGGAGATACGCAGTATTTT	CASSYSALSGSGDTQYF
TRBD1	TRBV27	few	TRBJ1-2	TGTGCCAGCAGGCTGGGACAGGATGGAAGCTACACCTTC	CASRLGQDGSYTF
-	TRBV7-9	many	TRBJ1-2	TGTGCCAGCAGCCAAAGTAGGACAGACTATGGCTACACCTTC	CASSQSRTDYGYTF
-	TRBV20-1	-	TRBJ1-2	TGCAGTGCTAGGGAAAAGGGGCAGGGGTTGAATGGCTACACCTTC	CSAREKGQGLNGYTF
-	TRBV27	-	TRBJ2-1	TGTGCCGGCAGTTCAGGACAGGGAGGGAATGAGCAGTTCTTC	CAGSSGQGGNEQFF
-	TRBV7-9	-	TRBJ2-1	TGTGCCAGCAGCCGTCTTGGCGACAATGAGCAGTTCTTC	CASSRLGDNEQFF
-	TRBV27	few	TRBJ2-1	TGTGCCAGCAGCCCGACCGGGACTCCCGCCTACAATGAGCAGTTCTTC	CASSPTGTPAYNEQFF
-	TRBV11-2	-	TRBJ2-7	TGTGTCAGCAGCCTAGGAGAGATCGGGCAGTACTTC	CVSSLGEIGQYF
TRBD1	TRBV19	few	TRBJ2-7	TGTGCCAGTAGTAACCGGGACAGGGGAGGAGGCGTCGAGCAGTACTTC	CASSNRDRGGGVEQYF
TRBD2	TRBV20-1	-	TRBJ2-5	TGCAGTGCTAGAGAGGTAGCGGGGGCCCAAGAGACCCAGTACTTC	CSAREVAGAQETQYF
-	TRBV28	many	TRBJ2-7	TGTACCAGCAGTTTGAGACAAACCTGGGGCTACGAGCAGTACTTC	CTSSLRQTWGYEQYF
TRBD2	TRBV4-3	few	TRBJ2-1	TGCGCCAGCAGCCAAGAACGAGCGGGAGATGGGAATGAGCAGTTCTTC	CASSQERAGDGNEQFF
-	TRBV7-9	few	TRBJ2-3	TGTGCCAGCAGCCAGAGGGGAACCACAGATACGCAGTATTTT	CASSQRGTTDTQYF
TRBD2	TRBV4-1	-	TRBJ2-3	TGCGCCAGCAGCCAAGATCTTGGTGGGGCTGGCGGGAGGAATACGCAGTATTTT	CASSQDLGGAGGRNTQYF
-	TRBV7-2	-	TRBJ2-3	TGTGCCAGCAGCTTAGCGGCTGGCGGTGTCGATACGCAGTATTTT	CASSLAAGGVDTQYF
-	TRBV7-9	few	TRBJ1-2	TGTGCCAGCAGCTCAGAAGCTAACTATGGCTACACCTTC	CASSSEANYGYTF
-	TRBV9	many	TRBJ2-5	TGTGCCAGCAGCGTAGTGGGTTACGGGACCCAGTACTTC	CASSVVGYGTQYF
TRBD2	TRBV20-1	-	TRBJ2-3	TGCAGTGCTAGCCCCCTAGCGGGAGGCGCGGATACGCAGTATTTT	CSASPLAGGADTQYF
-	TRBV10-3	many	TRBJ2-7	TGTGCCATCAGTGAGTCGTCGCGGGAACAGTACTTC	CAISESSREQYF
-	TRBV12-3/TRBV12-4	-	TRBJ1-2	TGTGCCAGCAGTCTCCGACGTGGCAGCTTATATGGCTACACCTTC	CASSLRRGSLYGYTF
-	TRBV18	few	TRBJ2-5	TGTGCCAGCTCACCCGTCTCGGAGACCCAGTACTTC	CASSPVSETQYF
-	TRBV6-5	-	TRBJ2-1	TGTGCCAGCAGGAAGGGGCAGGAAGACTACAATGAGCAGTTCTTC	CASRKGQEDYNEQFF
-	TRBV19	-	TRBJ2-4	TGTGCCAGCAGACGATCCGAACTGCGCAAAAACATTCAGTACTTC	CASRRSELRKNIQYF
-	TRBV7-8	-	TRBJ2-1	TGTGCCAGCAGCGGGTTAGGAGAGAGCTCCTACAATGAGCAGTTCTTC	CASSGLGESSYNEQFF
TRBD1	TRBV28	few	TRBJ2-5	TGTGCCAGTTCGACCCTATTGCGGACAGGGAGAGGGCAAGAGACCCAGTACTTC	CASSTLLRTGRGQETQYF
-	TRBV20-1	many	TRBJ2-5	TGCAGTGCTAGAACCCCGTTGACAGAAGAGACCCAGTACTTC	CSARTPLTEETQYF
-	TRBV29-1	-	TRBJ2-7	TGCAGCGTTCGGGCAGGCCTCCTCTACGAGCAGTACTTC	CSVRAGLLYEQYF
TRBD1	TRBV18	few	TRBJ1-1	TGTGCCAGCTCACTGGACAGGGGGCGCTTAGGAACTGAAGCTTTCTTT	CASSLDRGRLGTEAFF
-	TRBV5-1	-	TRBJ2-3	TGCGCCAGCAGCACCGGAGGTAGCGGTGGCACAGATACGCAGTATTTT	CASSTGGSGGTDTQYF
-	TRBV20-1	many	TRBJ2-1	TGCAGTGCCTCCCGCGGAGGTGAGCAGTTCTTC	CSASRGGEQFF
-	TRBV12-3/TRBV12-4	many	TRBJ2-3	TGTGCCAGCAGCCGAGACGCAGATACGCAGTATTTT	CASSRDADTQYF
-	TRBV5-6	few	TRBJ1-2	TGTGCCAGCAGCTTGTTCTCAGGGGAGGCAGGAAGTGGGTATGGCTACACCTTC	CASSLFSGEAGSGYGYTF
-	TRBV20-1	-	TRBJ2-3	TGCAGTGCTAATCCCCAGCGGAAGTGCACAGATACGCAGTATTTT	CSANPQRKCTDTQYF
TRBD1	TRBV11-2	many	TRBJ1-1	TGTGCCAGCAGCATACAGGGGGGGAAAACTGAAGCTTTCTTT	CASSIQGGKTEAFF
-	TRBV12-3/TRBV12-4	many	TRBJ1-1	TGTGCCAGCAGTTTCCAACCAGACATAACGAACACTGAAGCTTTCTTT	CASSFQPDITNTEAFF
TRBD2	TRBV7-2	many	TRBJ2-3	TGTGCCAGCAGCTTAGGCGCTAGCGGGAGTAGTACAGATACGCAGTATTTT	CASSLGASGSSTDTQYF
-	TRBV7-2	-	TRBJ2-5	TGTGCCAGCAGCCTATCCTCGACAGTAGTTGGAGAGACCCAGTACTTC	CASSLSSTVVGETQYF
-	TRBV7-2	many	TRBJ2-6	TGTGCCAGCAGCTTAATGGGGGCTGGGGCCAACGTCCTGACTTTC	CASSLMGAGANVLTF
TRBD2	TRBV7-2	-	TRBJ2-1	TGTGCCAGCAGCCCAGGGACTAGCCGATCAGGGGAGCAGTTCTTC	CASSPGTSRSGEQFF
TRBD2	TRBV4-3	-	TRBJ2-1	TGCGCCAGCAGCCAAGAGAGCGGGGGCGTTTACAATGAGCAGTTCTTC	CASSQESGGVYNEQFF
TRBD1	TRBV4-3	many	TRBJ2-1	TGCGCCAGCAGCAAGGGACAGGTTTACAATGAGCAGTTCTTC	CASSKGQVYNEQFF
-	TRBV27	many	TRBJ2-7	TGTGCCAGCAGTCTCGCGGGCAGCTCTTCCTACGAGCAGTACTTC	CASSLAGSSSYEQYF
-	TRBV7-9	-	TRBJ2-1	TGTGCCAGCAGCTCCGGGACGCCGGAGCAGTTCTTC	CASSSGTPEQFF
TRBD1	TRBV7-2	few	TRBJ2-1	TGTGCCAGCAGCTTAAACGGACAGGGGATGAGTGAGCAGTTCTTC	CASSLNGQGMSEQFF
-	TRBV6-6	-	TRBJ2-5	TGTGCCGGCAGTTACCCGGACCAGCCAGAGACCCAGTACTTC	CAGSYPDQPETQYF
-	TRBV2	-	TRBJ2-7	TGTGCCAGCAGTATCTTACGGGGGAGCTCCTACGAGCAGTACTTC	CASSILRGSSYEQYF